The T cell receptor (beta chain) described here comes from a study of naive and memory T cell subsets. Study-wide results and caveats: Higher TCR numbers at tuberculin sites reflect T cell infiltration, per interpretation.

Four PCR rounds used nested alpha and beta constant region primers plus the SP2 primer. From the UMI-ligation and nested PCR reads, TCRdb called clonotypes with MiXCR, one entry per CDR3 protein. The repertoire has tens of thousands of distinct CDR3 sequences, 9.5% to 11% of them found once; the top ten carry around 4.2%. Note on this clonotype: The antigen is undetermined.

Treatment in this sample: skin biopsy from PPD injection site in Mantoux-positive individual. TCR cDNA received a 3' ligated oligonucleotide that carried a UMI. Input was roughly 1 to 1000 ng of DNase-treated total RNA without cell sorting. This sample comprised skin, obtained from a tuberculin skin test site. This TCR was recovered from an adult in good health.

This chain's CDR3 is CASSHQTGATYEQYF. CDR3 in DNA: TGTGCCAGCAGTCACCAAACTGGAGCAACATACGAGCAGTACTTC. The chain links TRBV27 to TRBJ2-7; no clear D gene. Trimming removed 5 bases at V and 4 bases at J, with 18 bases between. The CDR3 spans 15 residues. Germline CDR1 and CDR2: MNHEY and SMNVEV (reference sequence).